Below are 20 T cell receptor beta chains sequenced from a single sample in a study of T cell repertoires in cytomegalovirus infection. MiXCR, applied by TCRdb to the reads, yields one record per CDR3 protein. The data hold about 490,000 distinct CDR3 sequences, with more than 25% observed a single time. The sequencing sample was made of PBMCs. Receptors were obtained from a human donor in good health (CMV status not recorded). Some clones in this sample may be carry-over from other donors' samples.

This sequence joins TRBV10-3 and TRBJ2-7, with D unresolved. The ends were cut back, 3 bases at V and 3 bases at J, with 6 bases in the middle. Germline CDR1 reads ENHRY; CDR2 reads SYGVKD. This CDR3 contains 12 residues. CDR3 sequence: CAISEQDYEQYV. The CDR3 DNA sequence: TGTGCCATCAGTGAACAAGACTACGAGCAGTACGTC.

This clonotype was counted between two and nine times. The genes are TRBV7-2 and TRBJ2-7, with unresolved D. V was clipped by 1 base and J by 6 bases, with 7 bases between them. CDR1 is SGHTA and CDR2 is FQGNSA in the germline V gene. This CDR3 region has 12 residues. The CDR3 spells CASSLGLREQYF. The CDR3 DNA reads as TGTGCCAGCAGCTTAGGATTACGCGAGCAGTACTTC.

The sample holds a few counts of this clonotype. The V call is TRBV20-1, the J call TRBJ2-5; D is unclear. The V end was cut by 0 bases, the J end by 2 bases, with 7 bases between. The germline gives CDR1 DFQATT, CDR2 SNEGSKA (reference sequence). The CDR3 covers 13 residues. In DNA form, the CDR3 reads TGCAGTGCTAGAGACCGACTGCAAGAGACCCAGTACTTC. Amino acid sequence: CSARDRLQETQYF.

This chain connects TRBV14 to TRBJ2-1; TRBD2 aligns across 10 bases. The CDR3 is 15 residues long. Germline V gives CDR1 SGHDN, CDR2 FVKESK. Trimming at V came to 2 bases and at J to 6 bases, leaving 4 bases not matched to a gene. The CDR3 loop reads CASSQLAGVFNEQFF. CDR3 DNA sequence: TGTGCCAGCAGCCAACTAGCGGGAGTCTTCAATGAGCAGTTCTTC.

The chain carries TRBV27 and TRBJ2-7; TRBD2 is a possible D gene (6 bases). The CDR3 has 14 amino acids. V was shortened by 2 bases and J by 3 bases, with 11 bases between the two germline ends. Germline assignment: CDR1 MNHEY and CDR2 SMNVEV (reference sequence). CDR3 amino acids: CASSLGLRHYEQYF. The CDR3 coding sequence is TGTGCCAGCAGTTTAGGACTACGCCACTACGAGCAGTACTTC.

This clonotype has just one count. This rearrangement joins TRBV7-2 to TRBJ2-1; 12 bases line up with TRBD2. This CDR3 region has 16 residues. Trimming at V came to 7 bases and at J to 8 bases, leaving 12 bases not matched to a gene. The V gene's germline CDR1 is SGHTA and CDR2 FQGNSA. CDR3 in amino acids: CASNPGRASGRDEQFF. CDR3 coding DNA: TGTGCCAGCAACCCTGGCAGGGCTAGCGGGAGGGATGAGCAGTTCTTC. Using reference TRBV7-2 and TRBJ2-1 for the parts outside the CDR3, the full variable domain is GAGVSQSPSNKVTEKGKDVELRCDPISGHTALYWYRQSLGQGLEFLIYFQGNSAPDKSGLPSDRFSAERTGGSVSTLTIQRTQQEDSAVYLCASNPGRASGRDEQFFGPGTRLTVL.

This clonotype was observed many times. The chain uses TRBV7-6 and TRBJ1-4; D remains ambiguous. CDR1 SGHVS and CDR2 FNYEAQ come from the germline V gene. V lost 5 bases and J lost 7, with 26 bases in between. This CDR3 has 18 amino acids. CDR3 amino acids: CASSPEVIAKGGGEKLFF. Written as DNA, the CDR3 is TGTGCCAGCAGCCCAGAGGTCATAGCGAAAGGAGGAGGTGAAAAACTGTTTTTT.

The genes are TRBV27 and TRBJ1-3, with 11 positions matching TRBD1. The CDR3 covers 18 residues. In germline, CDR1 is MNHEY, CDR2 SMNVEV (reference sequence). V lost 5 bases and J lost 3; bases outside the gene matches: 12. The CDR3 sequence: CASSPILRTGGSGNTIYF. CDR3 sequence (DNA): TGTGCCAGCAGTCCCATCCTTCGGACAGGGGGCAGTGGAAACACCATATATTTT.

This clonotype has a single count. The chain couples TRBV18 to TRBJ2-7; maybe TRBD1 (5 bases). Germline V CDR1 and CDR2: KGHSH, LQKENI. Trimming cost V 2 bases and J 3 bases, with 17 bases left between them. This CDR3 is 16 amino acids long. CDR3 residues: CASSPGARVCIYEQYV. CDR3 coding DNA: TGTGCCAGCTCACCAGGGGCCAGGGTGTGTATCTACGAGCAGTACGTC.

The chain carries TRBV6-6 and TRBJ2-3; TRBD2 aligns across 7 bases. V gave up 11 bases and J gave up 2 bases; unmatched junction bases: 10. This CDR3 is 14 amino acids long. Germline loops: CDR1 MNHNY, CDR2 SVGAGI (reference sequence). The CDR3, as DNA: TGTGCCGGAGCTAACCGGGACTACACAGATACGCAGTATTTT. Its translation is CAGANRDYTDTQYF.

The V call is TRBV19, the J call TRBJ2-2; 11 bases map to TRBD2. Per the germline V gene, CDR1 is LNHDA and CDR2 is SQIVND (reference sequence). The CDR3 has 16 amino acids. V was pared by 3 bases and J by 4 bases, with 4 bases of the junction left unmatched. The CDR3 DNA sequence: TGTGCCAGTAGTATTCCTAGCGGGAGGTCCACCGGGGAGCTGTTTTTT. Amino acids: CASSIPSGRSTGELFF.

The chain is built from TRBV6-2 or TRBV6-3 and TRBJ2-1; D unclear. The CDR3 loop spans 12 amino acids. With 2 bases removed from V and 12 bases from J, the gap between germline ends came to 11 bases. Germline loops: CDR1 MNHEY, CDR2 SVGEGT. The DNA for the CDR3 is TGTGCCAGCAGTTACCGGGCCTCAGGGCAGTTCTTC. Its translation is CASSYRASGQFF.

This clonotype was recorded a few times. The chain recombines TRBV12-3 or TRBV12-4 with TRBJ1-3; perhaps TRBD1 as D (6 bases). V was cut by 11 bases and J by 3 bases, with 14 bases left in between. The CDR3 length is 13 residues. The CDR3 DNA is TGTGCCGGAAAGACAGGACATGGAAACACCATATATTTT. Protein product: CAGKTGHGNTIYF.

This clonotype was detected only a few times. The chain recombines TRBV10-3 with TRBJ2-2; no firm D call. The CDR3 has 11 residues. The ends were cut back, 10 bases at V and 5 bases at J, with 8 bases in the middle. Germline V gives CDR1 ENHRY, CDR2 SYGVKD. CDR3 DNA sequence: TGTGCCACCGAGAGTACCGGGGAGCTGTTTTTT. It is translated as CATESTGELFF.

This clonotype showed up many times. J is TRBJ1-4 and V is TRBV7-6, with 10 bases identical to TRBD1. With V trimmed by 6 bases and J by 7 bases, 5 bases remained unmatched. The CDR3 contains 14 residues. CDR1 SGHVS and CDR2 FNYEAQ come from the germline V gene. CDR3 bases: TGTGCCAGCAGGTCCGGGACAGGGGTTGAAAAACTGTTTTTT. Translated: CASRSGTGVEKLFF.

The chain carries TRBV4-1 and TRBJ2-2, with 13 bases fitting TRBD2. CDR3 length equals 18 residues. The junction had 10 bases not matched to a gene; V was cut back by 3 bases and J by 6 bases. Looked up from germline, CDR1 is MGHRA and CDR2 is YSYEKL. This CDR3 is CASSHFRTSGSRAGELFF. The CDR3 DNA follows: TGCGCCAGCAGCCATTTCCGGACTAGCGGGAGTCGGGCCGGGGAGCTGTTTTTT.

V usage is TRBV7-8 and J usage is TRBJ2-5; D is perhaps TRBD2 (6 bases). CDR1 is SGHVS, CDR2 FQNEAQ, per germline. The CDR3 is 17 amino acids. V was pared by 1 base and J by 0 bases, with 15 bases between. In DNA form, the CDR3 reads TGTGCCAGCAGCTTAGGGAGATGGCTAGCGAACCAAGAGACCCAGTACTTC. It yields the protein CASSLGRWLANQETQYF. The full variable domain, with the rest looked up from reference TRBV7-8 and TRBJ2-5, is GAGVSQSPRYKVAKRGQDVALRCDPISGHVSLFWYQQALGQGPEFLTYFQNEAQLDKSGLPSDRFFAERPEGSVSTLKIQRTQQEDSAVYLCASSLGRWLANQETQYFGPGTRLLVL.

V usage is TRBV20-1 and J usage is TRBJ1-1; perhaps TRBD1 as D (5 bases). Germline V gene data show CDR1 as DFQATT and CDR2 as SNEGSKA (reference sequence). Deletions cut 5 bases from V and 2 bases from J, with 15 bases between. The CDR3 covers 14 residues. This CDR3 is CSARPTGRNTEAFF. In DNA, the CDR3 is TGCAGTGCTCGTCCTACAGGCAGAAACACTGAAGCTTTCTTT.

This clonotype was counted between two and nine times. The chain uses TRBV5-6 and TRBJ1-5; D is unresolved. Trimming removed 1 base from V and 5 bases from J, with 25 bases in between. The CDR3 runs 19 residues. Germline CDR1 reads SGHDT; CDR2 reads YYEEEE. This chain's CDR3 is CASSLKGGSTRLWDQPQHF. The CDR3 DNA reads TGTGCCAGCAGCTTGAAAGGAGGGAGTACCAGGTTGTGGGATCAGCCCCAGCATTTT.

This clonotype was observed many times. The chain recombines TRBV11-3 with TRBJ1-5; the D gene is possibly TRBD1 (6 bases). Germline CDR1 SGHNT, CDR2 YENEEA. The CDR3 loop spans 16 amino acids. Trimming took 2 bases from V and 9 from J, leaving 20 bases between them. CDR3 protein: CASSLTYRAWVAPQHF. CDR3 DNA sequence: TGTGCCAGCAGCTTAACCTACAGGGCGTGGGTTGCGCCCCAGCATTTT.